The 8 T cell receptor beta chains listed next were all sequenced from one sample in a study of OX40 agonist ivuxolimab in advanced cancers. The library was made by the immunoSEQ multiplex PCR assay. Drawn from immuneACCESS, this table holds only the in-frame rearrangements with V and J called that TCRdb kept. Clones are partly lost; checked studies trace under half to an unresolved V gene and leave the rest unexplained. This sample comprises 29,000 or so clones, roughly nine tenths of them detected only once. Roughly a tenth of the sample rests with the top ten. Sequencing was performed on CD4+ or CD8+ T cells sorted from blood, taken in a trial of the OX40 agonist ivuxolimab. The receptors originated from an adult with an advanced solid tumor such as melanoma, head and neck, liver or kidney cancer.

The chain recombines TRBV16 with TRBJ2-1; either TRBD1 or TRBD2 may supply D (6 bases each). CDR3 size: 16 residues. Germline V CDR1 and CDR2: KGHSY, FQNENV. The germline V and J ends were trimmed by 3 bases and 4 bases, with 16 bases remaining between them. The CDR3, as DNA: TGTGCCAGCAGCCAGTCAAGGGGGGCCTTATACAATGAGCAGTTCTTC. This encodes CASSQSRGALYNEQFF.

The CDR3: CASSLGVTEAFF. For the CDR3, the DNA is TGCGCCAGCAGCCTGGGAGTCACTGAAGCTTTCTTT. The chain employs TRBV4-1 and TRBJ1-1; D call uncertain. Germline assignment: CDR1 MGHRA and CDR2 YSYEKL. The CDR3 runs to 12 residues. V lost 4 bases and J lost 4, with 7 bases in between.

The chain couples TRBV29-1 to TRBJ2-5, with 7 positions matching TRBD1. Looked up from germline, CDR1 is SQVTM and CDR2 is ANQGSEA. J was trimmed by 8 bases and V by 3 bases; bases with no gene match: 21. The CDR3 extends over 17 amino acids. In nucleotides, the CDR3 is TGCAGCGTTGACGGATATACCGGGACAGTGGACCCAGGTACCCAGTACTTC. This sequence encodes CSVDGYTGTVDPGTQYF.

This chain links TRBV30 with TRBJ1-1, with D unresolved. V was cut by 5 bases and J by 4 bases, with 14 bases left in between. The germline V gene encodes CDR1 GTSNPN and CDR2 SVGIG (reference sequence). The CDR3 loop spans 13 amino acids. The CDR3 sequence: CAWGYDRGTEAFF. CDR3 sequence (DNA): TGTGCCTGGGGATACGACCGGGGCACTGAAGCTTTCTTT.

This clone was recorded once. The chain employs TRBV7-3 and TRBJ1-1; maybe TRBD1 (5 bases). The CDR3 is 14 residues long. Germline assignment: CDR1 SGHTA and CDR2 FQGTGA. Between the trimmed V and J ends, which lost 5 bases and 6 bases, there was a span of 16 bases. Written as DNA, the CDR3 is TGTGCCAGCAGCCCGACTTTTGGGGCATCTGAAGCTTTCTTT. It is translated as CASSPTFGASEAFF.

V and J are TRBV27 and TRBJ1-2; D is undetermined. V was pared by 3 bases and J by 3 bases, with 8 bases between. The CDR3 loop spans 13 amino acids. Germline-derived CDR1 and CDR2 are MNHEY and SMNVEV (reference sequence). The CDR3 sequence is CASSLTGDYGYTF. CDR3 sequence (DNA): TGTGCCAGCAGTTTGACGGGAGACTATGGCTACACCTTC.

The rearrangement uses TRBV5-1 and TRBJ2-1; the D gene is possibly TRBD1 (6 bases). In germline, CDR1 is SGHRS, CDR2 YFSETQ. This CDR3 has 16 amino acids. V was cut by 2 bases and J by 6 bases, with 18 bases left in between. CDR3: CASSLSSQGRFNEQFF. CDR3 nucleotide sequence: TGCGCCAGCAGCTTATCCTCACAGGGAAGATTCAATGAGCAGTTCTTC.

This clone was seen a single time. This chain links TRBV4-3 with TRBJ2-1, with 7 bases that match TRBD2. Germline values: CDR1 LGHNA, CDR2 YSLEER. This CDR3 has 16 residues. The V and J ends lost 0 bases and 4 bases, in that order; junction bases with no gene match: 6. The CDR3 nucleotides are TGCGCCAGCAGCCAAGACCGGGCGGGAGCTTACAATGAGCAGTTCTTC. Translated: CASSQDRAGAYNEQFF.